The next 10 T cell receptor beta chains were all read from a single sample in a study of T cells in pancreatic ductal adenocarcinoma. Clones were sequenced by immunoSEQ multiplex PCR, and TCRdb holds only the in-frame ones, with some missing. The repertoire holds roughly 100,000 clones, with about 95% as singletons. Selected pancreatic ductal adenocarcinoma patients had undergone surgery without neoadjuvant therapy. Sequencing was carried out using PBMCs. All receptors come from a human donor with pancreatic ductal adenocarcinoma.

The rearrangement joins TRBV7-8 to TRBJ2-7, with D tentatively TRBD2 (5 bases). This CDR3 has 16 amino acids. Deletions cut 11 bases from V and 6 bases from J, with 29 bases between. Per germline, CDR1 SGHVS and CDR2 FQNEAQ. The CDR3 sequence is CAYDFVGRDLRGEQYF. Written as DNA, the CDR3 is TGTGCCTATGACTTTGTTGGACGGGATTTACGTGGCGAGCAGTACTTC.

V usage is TRBV7-9 and J usage is TRBJ2-3, with TRBD1 as a possible D gene (6 bases). The CDR3 runs to 14 residues. The V end was cut by 5 bases, the J end by 4 bases, with 13 bases between. The germline gives CDR1 SEHNR, CDR2 FQNEAQ (reference sequence). The CDR3 region has the DNA TGTGCCAGCAGCGCAGGGGAGAGGGCAGATACGCAGTATTTT. It codes for CASSAGERADTQYF.

The chain joins TRBV5-1 to TRBJ2-1, with a possible D match to TRBD2 (6 bases). Germline CDR1 reads SGHRS; CDR2 reads YFSETQ. V gave up 5 bases and J gave up 10 bases, with 19 bases separating them. This CDR3 is built from 14 residues. CDR3 residues: CASRSAGPAGEQFF. In nucleotides, the CDR3 is TGCGCCAGCAGAAGTGCGGGACCCGCCGGGGAGCAGTTCTTC.

The chain joins TRBV5-1 to TRBJ1-5; 10 nucleotides align to TRBD1. The germline V gene encodes CDR1 SGHRS and CDR2 YFSETQ. The J segment lost 0 bases and the V segment lost 4 bases, leaving 13 bases of the junction unmatched. The CDR3 totals 19 residues. The CDR3 loop reads CASSLLSRDRGHSNQPQHF. The CDR3 DNA sequence: TGCGCCAGCAGCCTCCTCTCCCGGGACAGGGGACATAGCAATCAGCCCCAGCATTTT.

This chain links TRBV19 with TRBJ2-7; tentatively, D is TRBD2 (6 bases). The CDR3 runs 14 residues. Trimming cost V 6 bases and J 3 bases, with 15 bases left between them. Germline CDR1 reads LNHDA; CDR2 reads SQIVND (reference sequence). CDR3: CASRLEGTRYEQYF. The CDR3 nucleotides read TGTGCCAGTAGACTGGAGGGGACCCGCTACGAGCAGTACTTC.

The chain uses TRBV28 and TRBJ1-1, with D hard to call. Germline values: CDR1 MDHEN, CDR2 SYDVKM. V gave up 4 bases and J gave up 1 base, with 13 bases separating them. This CDR3 contains 15 residues. The CDR3 region is CASSSYPLRNTEAFF. The CDR3 DNA is TGTGCCAGCAGTTCCTACCCCCTTAGGAACACTGAAGCTTTCTTT.

V usage is TRBV4-1 and J usage is TRBJ2-7, with 7 bases that match TRBD2. CDR1 and CDR2 from the germline V gene are MGHRA and YSYEKL. This CDR3 contains 15 residues. The V and J ends lost 1 base and 2 bases, in that order; junction bases with no gene match: 5. The CDR3 protein is CASSQGRLAAYEQYF. The DNA of the CDR3 is TGCGCCAGCAGCCAAGGTCGCCTAGCGGCCTACGAGCAGTACTTC.

This clone came up once. The chain links TRBV15 to TRBJ2-7; 8 bases agree with TRBD1. The CDR3 totals 14 residues. CDR1 is LNHNV, CDR2 YYDKDF, per germline (reference sequence). Trimming cost V 5 bases and J 5 bases; bases outside gene matches: 8. The CDR3 nucleotides are TGTGCCACCAGCCCCGACAGGGGTAGCCACGAGCAGTACTTC. Its protein is CATSPDRGSHEQYF.

This chain joins TRBV7-6 and TRBJ2-1; 11 nucleotides agree with TRBD1. With 4 bases clipped from V and 6 bases from J, the junction kept 2 bases outside the gene matches. This CDR3 comprises 14 residues. The germline V gene encodes CDR1 SGHVS and CDR2 FNYEAQ. CDR3 amino acids: CASSSGTGGNEQFF. Here the CDR3 DNA reads TGTGCCAGCAGCTCGGGGACAGGGGGCAATGAGCAGTTCTTC.

This rearrangement joins TRBV6-5 to TRBJ1-5; TRBD1 might be the D (6 bases). CDR1 MNHEY and CDR2 SVGAGI come from the germline V gene. CDR3 length: 14 amino acids. The V gene lost 6 bases and the J gene lost 0 bases, with 9 bases spanning the gap. The CDR3 DNA follows: TGTGCCAGCAGGGCAGGGGTTAGCAATCAGCCCCAGCATTTT. Translation: CASRAGVSNQPQHF.